Sequencing of this TCR beta chain was carried out in a study of shared clonotypes between healthy human individuals. The CDR3 is made up of 16 amino acids. Trimming removed 5 bases from V and 8 bases from J; junction bases left unmatched: 16. Germline V CDR1 and CDR2: SGHVS, FQNEAQ. Free of recent acute infections or vaccinations, the donors were healthy HIV-negative adults. Study-level points and caveats: Estimated richness was generally greater in naive than memory subsets. Apart from blood, nothing was sampled; tissue repertoires likely differ. Even with large depth, rarefaction showed that sorted-subset sequencing was incomplete.

Here immunoSEQ multiplex PCR was the method, and the copy in TCRdb shows in-frame clones only, minus some. The sample lists millions of clones, approximately 90% seen once, with around 0.15% in the top ten. Turning to this clone: The antigen is not known.

V usage is TRBV7-8 and J usage is TRBJ2-7, with 9 bases identical to TRBD1. Sequenced material: naive CD4+ T cells sorted from blood. As for subset: CD45RA+ positively selected. This TCR derives from a man aged 18 to 29 in good health. The CDR3 DNA is TGTGCCAGCAGCCCGAGCCTGGGGACAGGGTGGGGCAAGCAGTACTTC. This encodes CASSPSLGTGWGKQYF.